These 22 T cell receptor beta chains originate from one sample sequenced in a study of beta chain features in type 1 diabetes. The study's findings and limits: A moderate, significant TCRB CDR3 shortening appeared in type 1 diabetes across four CD4+ subsets.

These receptors are not linked to any known antigen. Expressed TCRB transcripts were sequenced because the entire RNA isolate underwent reverse transcription. Measured with immunoSEQ multiplex PCR; TCRdb has only the in-frame clones, and not every one. Of hundreds of thousands of clones in the sample, 11% to 15% were seen once. Sequencing used naive CD4+ T cells from blood. All receptors come from a man younger than 30 with type 1 diabetes.

The rearrangement joins TRBV29-1 to TRBJ1-2; D perhaps matches TRBD1 (5 bases). The ends were cut back, 7 bases at V and 1 base at J, with 10 bases in the middle. Germline assignment: CDR1 SQVTM and CDR2 ANQGSEA. The CDR3 has 12 amino acids. Here the CDR3 reads CSAGDLNYGYTF. CDR3 bases: TGCAGCGCCGGGGACCTTAACTATGGCTACACCTTC.

This clone was seen a handful of times. The chain is built from TRBV13 and TRBJ2-7; maybe TRBD2 (6 bases). CDR1 is PRHDT, CDR2 FYEKMQ, per germline (reference sequence). V lost 4 bases to trimming and J lost 4 bases, with 23 bases between them. This CDR3 has 17 residues. CDR3 coding DNA: TGTGCCAGCAGCTCTCCAGGTGGAGGAGGGCTTGAGTACGAGCAGTACTTC. Translated: CASSSPGGGGLEYEQYF. Full variable domain (outside the CDR3, taken from reference TRBV13 and TRBJ2-7): AAGVIQSPRHLIKEKRETATLKCYPIPRHDTVYWYQQGPGQDPQFLISFYEKMQSDKGSIPDRFSAQQFSDYHSELNMSSLELGDSALYFCASSSPGGGGLEYEQYFGPGTRLTVT.

The chain carries TRBV19 and TRBJ1-2, with TRBD1 identical over 9 bases. The CDR3 consists of 16 residues. Germline loops: CDR1 LNHDA, CDR2 SQIVND (reference sequence). Trimming took 3 bases from V and 0 from J; bases not matched to a gene: 5. The CDR3 loop is CASSMDRGLSNYGYTF. The CDR3 nucleotides are TGTGCCAGTAGTATGGACAGGGGTCTTTCTAACTATGGCTACACCTTC.

The rearrangement links TRBV6-5 to TRBJ2-7, with 7 bases lining up with TRBD2. The CDR3 totals 15 residues. Per the germline V gene, CDR1 is MNHEY and CDR2 is SVGAGI. V trimming: 0 bases; J trimming: 4 bases; junction bases outside the gene matches: 6. The CDR3 bases are TGTGCCAGCAGTTACTCGGGACTAAGACTTTACGAGCAGTACTTC. Translating gives CASSYSGLRLYEQYF.

The chain recombines TRBV2 with TRBJ1-1; D is ambiguous. Germline V gene lookup returns CDR1 SNHLY and CDR2 FYNNEI. The V end lost 8 bases, the J end lost 5 bases, and 15 bases lay between the germline ends. This CDR3 contains 13 residues. The CDR3 spells CASDREGGTEAFF. In DNA, the CDR3 is TGTGCCAGCGATCGAGAGGGTGGGACTGAAGCTTTCTTT.

This clone was detected a few times. The J gene is TRBJ2-3, the V gene TRBV18; D remains ambiguous. The CDR3 extends over 11 amino acids. Trimming left V 6 bases short and J 4 bases short, with 5 bases between. The germline gives CDR1 KGHSH, CDR2 LQKENI. DNA of the CDR3: TGTGCCAGCTCGGAAGCAGATACGCAGTATTTT. Translation gives CASSEADTQYF.

This clone was counted a few times. This chain joins TRBV5-1 and TRBJ1-5, with TRBD1 as a possible D gene (6 bases). Germline assignment: CDR1 SGHRS and CDR2 YFSETQ. The CDR3 has 14 amino acids. The V end was cut by 4 bases, the J end by 8 bases, with 16 bases between. In DNA, the CDR3 is TGCGCCAGCAGCCTTACAGGGATGACGGAGCCCCAGCATTTT. Its translation is CASSLTGMTEPQHF.

The V gene is TRBV30, the J gene TRBJ2-2; 7 bases map to TRBD2. V was clipped by 0 bases and J by 3 bases; unmatched bases: 7. The V gene's germline CDR1 is GTSNPN and CDR2 SVGIG (reference sequence). The CDR3 runs 16 residues. The CDR3 region has the DNA TGTGCCTGGAGTGTACCCCCAGCGGGATACACCGGGGAGCTGTTTTTT. Its protein product is CAWSVPPAGYTGELFF.

This clone was detected a few times. This rearrangement joins TRBV5-1 to TRBJ1-1, with 7 bases lining up with TRBD1. The V gene's germline CDR1 is SGHRS and CDR2 YFSETQ. The CDR3 loop spans 16 amino acids. V was clipped by 3 bases and J by 0 bases; unmatched bases: 8. For the CDR3, the DNA is TGCGCCAGCAGCTCTAGACAGGGATCCATGAACACTGAAGCTTTCTTT. Translation: CASSSRQGSMNTEAFF.

The gene calls are TRBV4-1 and TRBJ2-1; D unclear. This CDR3 is built from 13 residues. The V gene's germline CDR1 is MGHRA and CDR2 YSYEKL. V was clipped by 0 bases and J by 7 bases, with 7 bases between them. This chain's CDR3 is CASSQEPGNEQFF. CDR3 coding DNA: TGCGCCAGCAGCCAAGAGCCCGGGAATGAGCAGTTCTTC.

This sequence joins TRBV5-1 and TRBJ2-7; 7 bases are a match to TRBD2. The CDR3 totals 15 residues. V trimming: 0 bases; J trimming: 6 bases; junction bases outside the gene matches: 9. Per the germline V gene, CDR1 is SGHRS and CDR2 is YFSETQ. The CDR3 sequence: CASSLGVAGASEQYF. The DNA for the CDR3 is TGCGCCAGCAGCTTGGGAGTTGCGGGAGCTAGCGAGCAGTACTTC. Complete variable domain (other parts from reference TRBV5-1 and TRBJ2-7): KAGVTQTPRYLIKTRGQQVTLSCSPISGHRSVSWYQQTPGQGLQFLFEYFSETQRNKGNFPGRFSGRQFSNSRSEMNVSTLELGDSALYLCASSLGVAGASEQYFGPGTRLTVT.

This chain links TRBV4-3 with TRBJ2-2; 8 bases are a match to TRBD1. Germline V gives CDR1 LGHNA, CDR2 YSLEER. This CDR3 spans 16 amino acids. The junction had 6 bases not matched to a gene; V was cut back by 0 bases and J by 6 bases. The CDR3 DNA follows: TGCGCCAGCAGCCAAGATAGGAAACAGGGGGCCGGGGAGCTGTTTTTT. This translates into CASSQDRKQGAGELFF.

This chain joins TRBV2 and TRBJ2-2; 7 nucleotides match TRBD1. V trimming: 4 bases; J trimming: 1 base; junction bases outside the gene matches: 3. The CDR3 has 15 amino acids. CDR1 SNHLY and CDR2 FYNNEI come from the germline V gene. The CDR3 region has the DNA TGTGCCAGCAGTGTAAGGGGGCAGAACACCGGGGAGCTGTTTTTT. Its translation: CASSVRGQNTGELFF. Based on the CDR3 plus reference TRBV2 and TRBJ2-2, the full variable domain is EPEVTQTPSHQVTQMGQEVILRCVPISNHLYFYWYRQILGQKVEFLVSFYNNEISEKSEIFDDQFSVERPDGSNFTLKIRSTKLEDSAMYFCASSVRGQNTGELFFGEGSRLTVL.

This clone was counted between two and nine times. The rearrangement uses TRBV28 and TRBJ1-1; 9 bases are shared with TRBD1. Germline values: CDR1 MDHEN, CDR2 SYDVKM. The V segment lost 5 bases and the J segment 0 bases; nucleotides outside the gene matches: 7. This CDR3 has 16 amino acids. This CDR3 reads CASSPWTGVVNTEAFF. As DNA, the CDR3 is TGTGCCAGCAGTCCCTGGACAGGGGTGGTGAACACTGAAGCTTTCTTT.

This clone showed up just a few times. The chain is built from TRBV29-1 and TRBJ2-5; TRBD2 is a possible D gene (5 bases). Between the trimmed V and J ends, which lost 7 bases and 11 bases, there was a span of 14 bases. This CDR3 region has 10 residues. From germline, CDR1 is SQVTM and CDR2 ANQGSEA. CDR3 protein: CSARQDCQYF. CDR3 nucleotide sequence: TGCAGCGCTCGCCAGGACTGTCAGTACTTC. Filled out from reference TRBV29-1 and TRBJ2-5, the complete variable domain reads SAVISQKPSRDICQRGTSLTIQCQVDSQVTMMFWYRQQPGQSLTLIATANQGSEATYESGFVIDKFPISRPNLTFSTLTVSNMSPEDSSIYLCSARQDCQYFGPGTRLLVL.

The rearrangement links TRBV30 to TRBJ1-1; the D gene is possibly TRBD1 (6 bases). In germline, CDR1 is GTSNPN, CDR2 SVGIG (reference sequence). V was trimmed by 0 bases and J by 0 bases, leaving 14 bases between them. The CDR3 covers 16 residues. CDR3 region: CAWSVLGGHLNTEAFF. The CDR3 DNA sequence: TGTGCCTGGAGTGTACTAGGGGGGCACCTGAACACTGAAGCTTTCTTT.

This clone was found a few times. This chain joins TRBV30 and TRBJ2-7; 10 bases align to TRBD1. Germline V gene sequence: CDR1 GTSNPN, CDR2 SVGIG (reference sequence). V shed 6 bases and J 4 bases; nucleotides not matched to a gene: 6. The CDR3 runs 13 residues. CDR3 DNA sequence: TGTGCCTGTGACAGGGGGCTTTGGTACGAGCAGTACTTC. Amino acid sequence: CACDRGLWYEQYF.

V gene TRBV6-5 combines with J gene TRBJ1-2; a possible D gene is TRBD1 (6 bases). Germline V gives CDR1 MNHEY, CDR2 SVGAGI. The CDR3 has 13 amino acids. The CDR3 protein is CFAGQPQTYGYTF. Written as DNA, the CDR3 is TGTTTCGCTGGACAGCCTCAGACTTATGGCTACACCTTC.

This clone was found a few times. The chain employs TRBV9 and TRBJ2-7; 8 bases match TRBD1. The V segment lost 0 bases and the J segment 4 bases; nucleotides outside the gene matches: 9. The CDR3 runs to 16 residues. Per the germline V gene, CDR1 is SGDLS and CDR2 is YYNGEE. The CDR3 spells CASSVEPRTGRYEQYF. The CDR3 DNA reads TGTGCCAGCAGCGTAGAACCCAGGACAGGGCGATACGAGCAGTACTTC.

The V gene is TRBV14, the J gene TRBJ2-2; a possible D gene is TRBD1 (5 bases). The CDR3 runs to 17 residues. V dropped 4 bases and J dropped 1 base, with 16 bases sitting between them. CDR1 is SGHDN, CDR2 FVKESK, per germline. CDR3 region: CASSPSGHLLNTGELFF. CDR3 DNA: TGTGCCAGCAGCCCCTCCGGACACCTCCTGAACACCGGGGAGCTGTTTTTT.

This clone was seen only a few times. V is TRBV14 and J is TRBJ2-2; D is unresolved. The V end was cut by 0 bases, the J end by 9 bases, with 8 bases between. The CDR3 is 13 amino acids. The germline CDR1 and CDR2 sequences are SGHDN and FVKESK. CDR3 region: CASSQDRPRELFF. CDR3 in DNA: TGTGCCAGCAGCCAAGATAGGCCCCGGGAGCTGTTTTTT.

This clone has a handful of counts. DNA of the CDR3: TGCGCCAGCAGCTTTGACAGAGTCTCCTACAATGAGCAGTTCTTC. Translating it yields CASSFDRVSYNEQFF. The V and J genes are TRBV5-1 and TRBJ2-1; D is possibly TRBD1 (5 bases). Trimming pared 2 bases from V and 0 bases from J, leaving 9 bases between. This CDR3 contains 15 residues. Germline CDR1 is SGHRS and CDR2 is YFSETQ.